This is a list of T cell receptor beta chains from one sample in a study of breast tumors, draining lymph nodes, adjacent tissues. TCRdb fed the multiplex PCR reads into MiXCR, producing one record per CDR3 protein. The sample lists over 250,000 distinct CDR3 sequences; more than 30% were seen once. Material: axillary lymph node tissue. The receptor set was obtained from a female donor with breast cancer. Some clones in this sample may be carry-over from other donors' samples. Both conserved end residues are part of each CDR3. D genes are given only for firm matches. Clone size appears in some rows only: once, few, many, or a class for an expanded clone.

clone size	V gene	D gene	J gene	CDR3 protein	CDR3 DNA
NA	TRBV28	NA	TRBJ1-2	CASLSRGIYGYTF	TGTGCCAGCCTCTCGAGGGGAATCTATGGCTACACCTTC
NA	TRBV14	NA	TRBJ2-3	CVSSSRIVSTDTQYF	TGTGTCAGCAGCTCTAGGATAGTTTCTACAGATACGCAGTATTTT
once	TRBV18	NA	TRBJ1-5	CASSPPGNPPQHF	TGTGCCAGCTCACCACCGGGAAATCCGCCCCAGCATTTT
many	TRBV5-1	NA	TRBJ2-6	CASSLVTSGANVLTF	TGCGCCAGCAGCTTGGTGACCTCTGGGGCCAACGTCCTGACTTTC
NA	TRBV6-1	TRBD2	TRBJ2-5	CASGTTPAGGTETQYF	TGTGCCAGCGGTACTACCCCAGCGGGAGGGACAGAGACCCAGTACTTC
NA	TRBV29-1	TRBD1	TRBJ1-2	CSLTQGGGGGYTF	TGCAGCTTAACTCAGGGGGGCGGCGGCGGCTACACCTTC
NA	TRBV6-5	TRBD2	TRBJ2-1	CASRAGRASGSGDEQFF	TGTGCCAGCAGGGCCGGGAGGGCTAGCGGGAGTGGCGATGAGCAGTTCTTC
once	TRBV9	NA	TRBJ2-3	CASSVGVVNEQYF	TGTGCCAGCAGCGTAGGGGTAGTCAATGAGCAGTATTTT
NA	TRBV5-6	TRBD2	TRBJ2-1	CAWSVAGPAGVEQFF	TGTGCCTGGAGTGTAGCTGGACCAGCGGGGGTTGAGCAGTTCTTC
NA	TRBV12-3/TRBV12-4	NA	TRBJ1-1	CASSQRGQSTEAFF	TGTGCCAGCAGCCAGCGGGGGCAGAGCACTGAAGCTTTCTTT
many	TRBV7-6	TRBD2	TRBJ2-3	CASSLDASGGGADTQYF	TGTGCCAGCAGCTTAGATGCTAGCGGGGGGGGCGCAGATACGCAGTATTTT
many	TRBV11-2	TRBD2	TRBJ2-2	CASSVGLAGAPGELFF	TGTGCCAGCAGCGTGGGACTAGCGGGAGCGCCTGGGGAGCTGTTTTTT
many	TRBV19	NA	TRBJ1-4	CASADNWTEKLFF	TGTGCCAGTGCGGACAACTGGACTGAAAAACTGTTTTTT
many	TRBV5-1	NA	TRBJ2-7	CASSLDVGKNYEQYF	TGCGCCAGCAGCTTGGATGTTGGGAAAAACTACGAGCAGTACTTC
many	TRBV4-1	NA	TRBJ2-5	CASSQGYNGQETQYF	TGCGCCAGCAGCCAAGGTTATAACGGCCAAGAGACCCAGTACTTC
many	TRBV5-4	TRBD1	TRBJ2-1	CASSDQGAPEQFF	TGTGCCAGCAGCGACCAGGGGGCGCCCGAGCAGTTCTTC
many	TRBV12-3/TRBV12-4	NA	TRBJ2-7	CASSLGVTSVEQYF	TGTGCCAGCAGTTTAGGGGTTACCTCTGTCGAGCAGTACTTC
many	TRBV12-3/TRBV12-4	NA	TRBJ1-5	CASSLTANQPQHF	TGTGCCAGCAGCTTAACCGCAAATCAGCCCCAGCATTTT
many	TRBV5-6	NA	TRBJ2-3	CASSPLTGRTDTQYF	TGTGCCAGCAGCCCGCTGACAGGAAGAACAGATACGCAGTATTTT
few	TRBV6-6	NA	TRBJ2-1	CASSHSVGLGPASYNEQFF	TGTGCCAGCAGTCACTCGGTTGGACTGGGACCTGCATCCTACAATGAGCAGTTCTTC
many	TRBV29-1	TRBD1	TRBJ2-4	CSVNTGTGDQLAKNIQYF	TGCAGCGTGAATACCGGGACAGGGGACCAATTGGCCAAAAACATTCAGTACTTC
NA	TRBV2	NA	TRBJ1-6	CASSQAGWVSPLHF	TGTGCCAGCAGTCAGGCAGGGTGGGTTTCACCCCTCCACTTT
NA	TRBV13	TRBD2	TRBJ2-3	CASSWDLAGGPWGDTQYF	TGTGCCAGCAGTTGGGACCTAGCGGGAGGGCCTTGGGGAGATACGCAGTATTTT
NA	TRBV29-1	TRBD1	TRBJ1-2	CSAQGAFAGLEVYGYTF	TGCAGCGCCCAGGGGGCCTTTGCTGGGCTGGAGGTCTATGGCTACACCTTC
once	TRBV24-1	TRBD1	TRBJ2-1	CATGTGGSSFSYNEQFF	TGTGCCACCGGGACAGGGGGCTCCTCTTTCTCCTACAATGAGCAGTTCTTC
NA	TRBV6-4	NA	TRBJ1-5	CASSVRGSNQPQHF	TGTGCCAGCAGTGTAAGAGGGAGCAATCAGCCCCAGCATTTT
many	TRBV9	NA	TRBJ2-1	CASSKNREGREYNEQFF	TGTGCCAGCAGCAAAAACAGGGAGGGGAGGGAATACAATGAGCAGTTCTTC
many	TRBV30	NA	TRBJ2-3	CAWDAGMDTQYF	TGTGCCTGGGACGCGGGGATGGATACGCAGTATTTT
NA	TRBV7-7	NA	TRBJ2-7	CAKGISYEQYF	TGTGCTAAGGGCATCTCCTACGAGCAGTACTTC
NA	TRBV10-3	TRBD2	TRBJ2-1	CASGPIGGRASYNEQFF	TGTGCCAGCGGCCCAATCGGCGGGAGGGCCTCCTACAATGAGCAGTTCTTC
many	TRBV20-1	NA	TRBJ1-6	CQPGGRSPLHF	TGCCAACCCGGGGGTCGTTCACCCCTCCACTTT
few	TRBV18	NA	TRBJ1-4	CASSPAGSTNEKLFF	TGTGCCAGCTCACCGGCTGGCTCAACTAATGAAAAACTGTTTTTT
many	TRBV2	TRBD1	TRBJ1-2	CASSEGTGRHYGYTF	TGTGCCAGCAGTGAGGGGACAGGGAGACACTATGGCTACACCTTC
many	TRBV24-1	NA	TRBJ2-1	CATSPPGENNEQFF	TGTGCCACCAGTCCCCCCGGAGAGAACAATGAGCAGTTCTTC
many	TRBV10-3	NA	TRBJ2-3	CAISASTDTQYF	TGTGCCATCAGTGCTAGCACAGATACGCAGTATTTT
few	TRBV6-6	NA	TRBJ2-1	CASSRLDPANEQFF	TGTGCCAGCAGTAGATTAGACCCGGCCAATGAGCAGTTCTTC
many	TRBV12-3/TRBV12-4	NA	TRBJ1-3	CASSLVWGGTSGNTIYF	TGTGCCAGCAGTTTAGTGTGGGGGGGTACGTCTGGAAACACCATATATTTT
many	TRBV7-9	NA	TRBJ2-1	CASSLVVGASSYNEQFF	TGTGCCAGCAGCTTAGTAGTGGGAGCCAGCTCCTACAATGAGCAGTTCTTC
NA	TRBV15	TRBD2	TRBJ2-5	CATSGLLAGGYGETQYF	TGTGCCACCAGCGGACTACTAGCGGGTGGTTATGGGGAGACCCAGTACTTC
many	TRBV29-1	TRBD1	TRBJ2-1	CSVEPIRTGGSLYEQFF	TGCAGCGTTGAACCAATTAGGACAGGGGGCAGTCTCTATGAGCAGTTCTTC
many	TRBV11-3	NA	TRBJ1-2	CASSLRANYGYTF	TGTGCCAGCAGCCTCAGGGCAAACTATGGCTACACCTTC
many	TRBV9	NA	TRBJ2-3	CASTKGGVGTDTQYF	TGTGCCAGCACCAAGGGGGGGGTAGGGACAGATACGCAGTATTTT
few	TRBV29-1	NA	TRBJ1-1	CSVEKATGEAFF	TGCAGCGTTGAAAAGGCTACAGGTGAAGCTTTCTTT
NA	TRBV28	TRBD2	TRBJ2-1	CASSLSGLAGINEQFF	TGTGCCAGCAGTTTGTCGGGACTAGCGGGAATCAATGAGCAGTTCTTC
many	TRBV7-2	NA	TRBJ2-7	CASSLDRATYEQYF	TGTGCCAGCAGCTTAGACAGGGCAACCTACGAGCAGTACTTC
many	TRBV9	NA	TRBJ2-2	CASSLKLGTGELFF	TGTGCCAGCAGCCTTAAGCTAGGCACCGGGGAGCTGTTTTTT
NA	TRBV12-1	NA	TRBJ2-6	CASSPDRLCSGANVLTF	TGTGCCAGCAGCCCGGACAGGTTATGCTCTGGGGCCAACGTCCTGACTTTC
many	TRBV7-6	NA	TRBJ1-4	CASSLATGSNEKLFF	TGTGCCAGCAGCTTAGCGACTGGGAGTAATGAAAAACTGTTTTTT